Sequencing of this T cell receptor beta chain was carried out in a study of T cells in Graves' hyperthyroidism and ophthalmopathy. What was amplified from RNA transcripts were TCR beta CDR3 regions. TCR CDR3 regions were first amplified by RT-PCR with HTBI primers. TCRdb recomputed calls from the multiplex PCR reads with MiXCR, one row per CDR3 protein. The table records roughly 500,000 distinct CDR3 sequences, less than 25% of them present only once. Trimming removed 0 bases from V and 5 bases from J, with 17 bases in between. Germline V lookup: CDR1 DFQATT, CDR2 SNEGSKA (reference sequence). The CDR3 covers 15 residues.

The chain is built from TRBV20-1 and TRBJ2-7; possibly TRBD2 for D (6 bases). Sequenced: blood. This clonotype was sampled from a woman in her 70s with Graves' ophthalmopathy. CDR3: CSARDGRGRSHEQYF. The CDR3 region has the DNA TGCAGTGCTAGAGATGGGAGAGGGAGGAGCCACGAGCAGTACTTC.